A selection of T cell receptor beta chains follows, all from one sample in a study of regulatory T cells in long-lasting Graves disease. TCRdb independently ran MiXCR on the multiplex PCR reads; one entry per CDR3 protein. The data show 400,000 to 500,000 distinct CDR3 sequences, with roughly 17% seen just once and approximately 22% held by the top ten. Separately, the same data were catalogued under a study of T cells in Graves' hyperthyroidism and ophthalmopathy.

The sequencing used peripheral blood mononuclear cells (PBMCs), collected at new diagnosis, from a patient treated with antithyroid drugs. The receptors shown here come from a woman between 18 and 29 years old with Graves disease. Both conserved end residues are part of each CDR3. D genes are given only for firm matches. Only some rows state a clone size, as once, few, many or a class for expanded clones.

d_call	clone_size	v_call	j_call	cdr3_aa	cdr3_nt
TRBD2	-	TRBV19	TRBJ2-1	CASRSFSGSSYNEQFF	TGTGCCAGTAGAAGTTTTAGCGGGAGCTCCTACAATGAGCAGTTCTTC
TRBD2	many	TRBV7-8	TRBJ2-5	CASSWREVEETQHF	TGTGCCAGCAGCTGGCGGGAGGTCGAGGAGACCCAGCACTTC
TRBD2	many	TRBV5-5	TRBJ2-5	CASSPLGSGSSETQYF	TGTGCCAGCAGCCCGCTAGGTAGCGGGAGTTCTGAGACCCAGTACTTC
-	many	TRBV6-1	TRBJ2-7	CASSEGNGYEQYF	TGTGCCAGCAGTGAAGGGAACGGCTACGAGCAGTACTTC
TRBD1	few	TRBV20-1	TRBJ2-2	CSAMILGGIGGGELFF	TGCAGTGCTATGATACTAGGGGGCATCGGAGGCGGGGAGCTGTTTTTT
-	many	TRBV7-3	TRBJ2-3	CASSLNGRRPPADTQYF	TGTGCCAGCAGCTTAAACGGGCGACGGCCCCCGGCAGATACGCAGTATTTT
TRBD1	-	TRBV7-9	TRBJ1-5	CASSLGTGGPQHF	TGTGCCAGCAGCTTAGGGACAGGCGGGCCCCAGCATTTT
-	many	TRBV5-1	TRBJ2-7	CASSRDSMGSYEQYF	TGCGCCAGCAGCCGGGACTCAATGGGCTCCTACGAGCAGTACTTC
-	-	TRBV5-8	TRBJ1-1	CASSSGPLTEAFF	TGTGCCAGCAGCTCCGGACCGCTCACTGAAGCTTTCTTT
-	few	TRBV19	TRBJ1-5	CASSIEATYQPQHF	TGTGCCAGTAGTATAGAGGCGACCTATCAGCCCCAGCATTTT
-	few	TRBV27	TRBJ2-3	CASRNGPDTQYF	TGTGCCAGCAGAAACGGGCCGGATACGCAGTATTTT
-	few	TRBV29-1	TRBJ2-1	CSVETVSSYNEQFF	TGCAGCGTTGAAACAGTAAGCTCCTACAATGAGCAGTTCTTC
TRBD2	many	TRBV7-2	TRBJ2-7	CASRPGGQYEQYF	TGTGCCAGCAGACCGGGAGGTCAGTACGAGCAGTACTTC
-	-	TRBV29-1	TRBJ1-1	CSVERGDTAFF	TGCAGCGTTGAAAGGGGAGACACAGCTTTCTTT
-	few	TRBV4-1	TRBJ1-5	CASSRSGVAQPQHF	TGCGCCAGCAGCCGTTCCGGGGTAGCTCAGCCCCAGCATTTT
-	-	TRBV9	TRBJ1-6	CASSPGYVNSPLHF	TGTGCCAGTTCCCCAGGTTATGTTAATTCACCCCTCCACTTT
TRBD2	many	TRBV28	TRBJ2-5	CASSSLAGGRETQYF	TGTGCCAGCAGTAGCCTAGCGGGAGGGAGAGAGACCCAGTACTTC
-	-	TRBV14	TRBJ2-1	CASSPVGGNEQFF	TGTGCCAGCAGCCCGGTGGGGGGCAATGAGCAGTTCTTC
-	few	TRBV12-3/TRBV12-4	TRBJ2-1	CASGPSSSYNEQFF	TGTGCCAGCGGTCCATCCAGCTCCTACAATGAGCAGTTCTTC
TRBD2	-	TRBV10-3	TRBJ2-1	CAIGGVIGTQQFF	TGTGCCATCGGGGGGGTTATAGGCACACAGCAGTTCTTC
-	few	TRBV15	TRBJ2-1	CATSSPSGYEQFF	TGTGCCACCAGCAGTCCCTCGGGGTATGAGCAGTTCTTC
-	many	TRBV2	TRBJ1-1	CASSAREKSTEAFF	TGTGCCAGCAGTGCTCGGGAGAAGAGCACTGAAGCTTTCTTT
-	many	TRBV3-1	TRBJ2-7	CASSLMGIEQYF	TGTGCCAGCAGTTTAATGGGGATCGAGCAGTACTTC
TRBD2	many	TRBV20-1	TRBJ2-1	CSARVAGVLNEQFF	TGCAGTGCTAGAGTGGCGGGAGTATTGAATGAGCAGTTCTTC
TRBD1	many	TRBV11-2	TRBJ2-7	CASSFTGTGTYEQYF	TGTGCCAGCAGCTTTACCGGGACAGGGACCTACGAGCAGTACTTC
-	-	TRBV2	TRBJ1-5	CASVGSHNQPQHF	TGTGCCAGTGTGGGCAGTCACAATCAGCCCCAGCATTTT
-	-	TRBV30	TRBJ1-4	CAWSVQGVGEKLFF	TGTGCCTGGAGTGTACAAGGGGTGGGCGAAAAACTGTTTTTT
-	many	TRBV7-2	TRBJ2-5	CASSPPPARGAAVGTQYF	TGTGCCAGCAGCCCCCCCCCGGCTCGCGGGGCCGCAGTAGGGACCCAGTACTTC
-	-	TRBV6-5	TRBJ2-3	CASSYWGQGTDTQYF	TGTGCCAGCAGTTATTGGGGACAAGGCACAGATACGCAGTATTTT
-	many	TRBV29-1	TRBJ2-3	CSVEDRGGRGTDTQYF	TGCAGCGTTGAAGATCGGGGTGGCAGGGGAACAGATACGCAGTATTTT
TRBD1	-	TRBV11-3	TRBJ1-3	CASNQPGQEGNTIYF	TGTGCCAGCAACCAACCGGGACAGGAGGGAAACACCATATATTTT
TRBD2	-	TRBV11-1	TRBJ2-3	CASRKQSREDFTQYF	TGTGCCAGCAGAAAGCAATCTCGGGAGGACTTTACGCAGTATTTT
-	many	TRBV29-1	TRBJ2-1	CSADGPNEQFF	TGCAGCGCCGACGGGCCCAATGAGCAGTTCTTC
-	-	TRBV19	TRBJ2-1	CASSIYSRAYEQFF	TGTGCCAGTAGTATATATAGTCGAGCATATGAGCAGTTCTTC
TRBD2	many	TRBV20-1	TRBJ2-1	CSARDPGTSVVNEQFF	TGCAGTGCTAGGGACCCCGGGACTAGCGTCGTCAATGAGCAGTTCTTC
-	few	TRBV6-2/TRBV6-3	TRBJ2-1	CASSYFAEDNEQFF	TGTGCCAGCAGTTATTTTGCGGAGGACAATGAGCAGTTCTTC
-	-	TRBV28	TRBJ1-2	CASSLGRHVYGYTF	TGTGCCAGCAGTTTAGGGCGTCACGTCTATGGCTACACCTTC
TRBD2	-	TRBV15	TRBJ2-3	CATSRDPSGMTQYF	TGTGCCACCAGCAGAGATCCTAGCGGGATGACGCAGTATTTT
TRBD1	-	TRBV7-9	TRBJ1-1	CASSLDRGTTEAFF	TGTGCCAGCAGCCTAGACAGGGGGACCACTGAAGCTTTCTTT
TRBD1	-	TRBV25-1	TRBJ1-1	CASRAGGFEAFF	TGTGCCAGCAGGGCAGGGGGCTTTGAAGCTTTCTTT
TRBD2	many	TRBV20-1	TRBJ2-3	CSAYRTSGSVNTQYF	TGCAGTGCTTACCGGACTAGCGGGAGTGTGAATACGCAGTATTTT
-	-	TRBV5-1	TRBJ1-4	CASSPLAGGEKLFF	TGCGCCAGCAGCCCCCTCGCGGGGGGGGAAAAACTGTTTTTT
-	many	TRBV29-1	TRBJ2-5	CSVAGGGNQETQYF	TGCAGCGTTGCCGGGGGTGGAAACCAAGAGACCCAGTACTTC
TRBD2	few	TRBV20-1	TRBJ2-2	CSARDRLAEAGPNTGELFF	TGCAGTGCTAGAGATCGGCTAGCGGAAGCAGGCCCGAACACCGGGGAGCTGTTTTTT
-	many	TRBV7-2	TRBJ2-5	CASTPGPRLVKTQYF	TGTGCCAGCACCCCGGGACCCCGCTTGGTGAAGACCCAGTACTTC
TRBD2	many	TRBV12-3/TRBV12-4	TRBJ2-1	CASSPTSGSENEQFF	TGTGCCAGCAGCCCCACCAGCGGGAGTGAGAATGAGCAGTTCTTC
-	many	TRBV6-2/TRBV6-3	TRBJ2-1	CASSYTGLGGEQFF	TGTGCCAGCAGTTACACGGGCCTAGGGGGTGAGCAGTTCTTC
-	-	TRBV28	TRBJ2-2	CASRPGGPTGELFF	TGTGCCAGCAGGCCAGGCGGACCCACCGGGGAGCTGTTTTTT
-	few	TRBV4-2	TRBJ1-2	CASSQGAQVNYGYTF	TGTGCCAGCAGCCAAGGTGCTCAGGTTAACTATGGCTACACCTTC
-	many	TRBV20-1	TRBJ2-7	CSAIKRGARPREQYF	TGCAGTGCAATAAAGAGGGGGGCCAGACCGAGGGAGCAGTACTTC
-	many	TRBV28	TRBJ2-1	CASREIGSYNEQFF	TGTGCCAGCAGGGAGATCGGGTCCTACAATGAGCAGTTCTTC
-	few	TRBV11-2	TRBJ2-7	CASSPEPLYSYEQYF	TGTGCCAGCAGCCCAGAGCCCCTTTACTCCTACGAGCAGTACTTC